The 30 T cell receptor beta chains given below trace back to one sample, sequenced in a study of human thymus T cells (TCRdb year 2020). Preparation of the library involved the immunoSEQ multiplex PCR assay. In TCRdb, the immuneACCESS table is reduced to in-frame sequences with V and J assigned. These tables do not hold every clone; where another copy was compared, an unresolved V gene accounts for under half, and the others remain unexplained. The sample includes some 120,000 clones, with around 95% observed a single time. In total, the top ten clones hold less than 0.03% of the sample. Thymus tissue was collected as surgical resects that were removed during corrective cardiac surgery. The sequencing input was thymus tissue. Every receptor here comes from a boy younger than two with a congenital heart defect but otherwise immunologically healthy.

The chain carries TRBV28 and TRBJ1-5; no clear D gene. V was shortened by 6 bases and J by 5 bases, with 11 bases between the two germline ends. Germline CDR1 reads MDHEN; CDR2 reads SYDVKM. The CDR3 contains 13 residues. The CDR3 nucleotides are TGTGCCAGCAGCTACCCCGAGGATCAGCCCCAGCATTTT. Its translation is CASSYPEDQPQHF.

The V call is TRBV19, the J call TRBJ1-5, with TRBD1 matching over 7 bases. CDR1 is LNHDA, CDR2 SQIVND, per germline (reference sequence). The CDR3 is 14 residues long. V lost 7 bases to trimming and J lost 8 bases; unmatched junction nucleotides: 11. The CDR3 sequence: CASKALGQGEPQHF. In DNA, the CDR3 is TGTGCCAGTAAGGCCCTGGGGCAGGGGGAGCCCCAGCATTTT.

As DNA, the CDR3 is TGTGCCAGCAGTCAGGACAGTTTGAACACTGAAGCTTTCTTT. It is translated as CASSQDSLNTEAFF. The gene calls are TRBV28 and TRBJ1-1; D may be TRBD1 (6 bases). Trimming left V 5 bases short and J 0 bases short, with 10 bases between. Looked up from germline, CDR1 is MDHEN and CDR2 is SYDVKM. This CDR3 has 14 residues.

V and J are TRBV5-1 and TRBJ2-3; TRBD2 matches at 8 bases. Per the germline V gene, CDR1 is SGHRS and CDR2 is YFSETQ. The trim removed 8 bases at V and 2 bases at J, leaving 7 bases unmatched. The CDR3 spans 14 residues. This CDR3 is CASSVAGYTDTQYF. For the CDR3, the DNA is TGCGCCAGTAGCGTAGCGGGGTACACAGATACGCAGTATTTT.

The chain has TRBV28 and TRBJ1-6; weak D call: TRBD1 (6 bases). The CDR3 is 17 residues long. Trimming took off 3 bases at V and 8 bases at J, with 20 bases between the two ends. In germline, CDR1 is MDHEN, CDR2 SYDVKM. CDR3 in DNA: TGTGCCAGCAGTTTGGGGCAGGGGAGAAGTTTGGATTCACCCCTCCACTTT. Translated, it gives CASSLGQGRSLDSPLHF.

CDR3 sequence: CASSRTVNLYEQYF. The CDR3 DNA reads TGTGCCAGCAGTAGGACAGTAAACCTCTACGAGCAGTACTTC. V gene TRBV27 combines with J gene TRBJ2-7; TRBD1 might be the D (6 bases). CDR3 length: 14 residues. Germline-derived CDR1 and CDR2 are MNHEY and SMNVEV (reference sequence). V gave up 5 bases and J gave up 3 bases, with 14 bases separating them.

The chain employs TRBV9 and TRBJ2-1; 8 bases map to TRBD2. Trimming removed 4 bases from V and 4 bases from J; junction bases left unmatched: 10. There are 16 residues in the CDR3. Germline V gives CDR1 SGDLS, CDR2 YYNGEE. CDR3 nucleotide sequence: TGTGCCAGCAGCCCAGAACGCGGGGGGTGGTACAATGAGCAGTTCTTC. Amino acid sequence: CASSPERGGWYNEQFF.

This sequence joins TRBV6-1 and TRBJ1-5, with unresolved D. This CDR3 contains 14 residues. Germline V gene data show CDR1 as MNHNS and CDR2 as SASEGT. V was pared by 1 base and J by 6 bases, with 10 bases between. The CDR3 is CASSEGDFGQPQHF. The CDR3 coding sequence is TGTGCCAGCAGTGAAGGAGATTTCGGTCAGCCCCAGCATTTT.

The chain couples TRBV27 to TRBJ1-5; D might be TRBD1 (5 bases). Trimming stripped 8 bases from V and 1 base from J, with 18 bases between. Germline values: CDR1 MNHEY, CDR2 SMNVEV (reference sequence). The CDR3 is 16 residues long. The CDR3 here is CASPQKTGPSNQPQHF. CDR3 nucleotide sequence: TGTGCCAGCCCCCAAAAAACAGGTCCAAGCAATCAGCCCCAGCATTTT.

The genes are TRBV7-2 and TRBJ2-3, with 10 bases aligning to TRBD2. Germline trimming cut 2 bases from V and 11 bases from J; bases unmatched to any gene: 7. CDR1 SGHTA and CDR2 FQGNSA come from the germline V gene. This CDR3 has 14 residues. Written as DNA, the CDR3 is TGTGCCAGCAGCTTACTTGGGGCTAGCGGGGGGCAGTATTTT. Translating gives CASSLLGASGGQYF.

The V call is TRBV28, the J call TRBJ1-1, with a possible D match to TRBD1 (6 bases). The CDR3 sequence is 17 residues long. Per the germline V gene, CDR1 is MDHEN and CDR2 is SYDVKM. V gave up 5 bases and J gave up 3 bases, with 22 bases separating them. The CDR3 is CASSGRGALEGDTEAFF. The DNA of the CDR3 is TGTGCCAGCAGTGGGCGGGGCGCCCTTGAGGGGGACACTGAAGCTTTCTTT.

J is TRBJ2-7 and V is TRBV7-8; a weak D match, TRBD1 (6 bases). Between the trimmed V and J ends, which lost 1 base and 5 bases, there was a span of 15 bases. The length of the CDR3 is 15 residues. Germline V gene sequence: CDR1 SGHVS, CDR2 FQNEAQ. The CDR3: CASSLDGHRADEQYF. DNA for the CDR3: TGTGCCAGCAGCTTAGATGGGCACAGGGCCGACGAGCAGTACTTC.

V usage is TRBV13 and J usage is TRBJ1-2; a possible D gene is TRBD1 (6 bases). CDR3 size: 16 residues. Per the germline V gene, CDR1 is PRHDT and CDR2 is FYEKMQ (reference sequence). Trimming stripped 0 bases from V and 0 bases from J, with 11 bases between. CDR3 protein: CASSLGQGRTNYGYTF. The CDR3 coding sequence is TGTGCCAGCAGCTTAGGCCAGGGGAGGACTAACTATGGCTACACCTTC.

The rearrangement joins TRBV5-5 to TRBJ1-2, with D possibly TRBD1 on 5 matching bases. CDR1 and CDR2 (germline): SGHKS, YYEKEE (reference sequence). The CDR3 contains 12 residues. The germline V and J ends were trimmed by 2 bases and 6 bases, with 8 bases remaining between them. The DNA for the CDR3 is TGTGCCAGCAGCTTAGGAGGGGATGGCTACACCTTC. Its protein is CASSLGGDGYTF.

The V and J genes are TRBV2 and TRBJ2-1, with D possibly matching TRBD2 (7 bases). CDR3 size: 16 residues. The germline CDR1 and CDR2 sequences are SNHLY and FYNNEI. Trimming left V 3 bases short and J 5 bases short, with 17 bases between. The CDR3 loop reads CASSDGRGPLHNEQFF. CDR3 bases: TGTGCCAGCAGTGACGGGCGGGGGCCCCTCCACAATGAGCAGTTCTTC.

This chain joins TRBV19 and TRBJ2-7, with 8 nucleotides matching TRBD1. V was pared by 3 bases and J by 2 bases, with 12 bases of the junction left unmatched. Germline-derived CDR1 and CDR2 are LNHDA and SQIVND (reference sequence). The CDR3 is made up of 17 amino acids. The CDR3 nucleotides are TGTGCCAGTAGTATCTCCTCCCCGGACAGGGTTCCCTACGAGCAGTACTTC. It encodes CASSISSPDRVPYEQYF.

The gene calls are TRBV7-9 and TRBJ2-7, with TRBD1 identical over 10 bases. Per germline, CDR1 SEHNR and CDR2 FQNEAQ (reference sequence). The CDR3 runs 15 residues. Trimming removed 6 bases from V and 4 bases from J; junction bases left unmatched: 9. The CDR3 sequence is CASSSPGTGVYEQYF. DNA for the CDR3: TGTGCCAGCAGTTCCCCCGGGACAGGGGTGTACGAGCAGTACTTC.

The V call is TRBV6-1, the J call TRBJ2-7, with TRBD1 identical over 9 bases. CDR1 and CDR2 (germline): MNHNS, SASEGT. V shed 7 bases, J shed 7 bases, and the junction held 14 bases outside the gene matches. This CDR3 spans 15 amino acids. CDR3 residues: CASNPRDREAGEQYF. The CDR3, as DNA: TGTGCCAGCAACCCCCGGGACAGGGAGGCTGGGGAGCAGTACTTC.

The V gene is TRBV5-4, the J gene TRBJ2-7; D gene ambiguous. The CDR3 length is 14 residues. The germline V and J ends were trimmed by 4 bases and 2 bases, with 13 bases remaining between them. Per the germline V gene, CDR1 is SGHNT and CDR2 is YYREEE (reference sequence). The CDR3 DNA reads as TGTGCCAGCAGCGGTGGCATTCCCACCTACGAGCAGTACTTC. It codes for CASSGGIPTYEQYF. Complete variable domain (other parts from reference TRBV5-4 and TRBJ2-7): ETGVTQSPTHLIKTRGQQVTLRCSSQSGHNTVSWYQQALGQGPQFIFQYYREEENGRGNFPPRFSGLQFPNYSSELNVNALELDDSALYLCASSGGIPTYEQYFGPGTRLTVT.

The chain employs TRBV5-6 and TRBJ1-2; weak D call: TRBD1 (5 bases). V dropped 3 bases and J dropped 4 bases, with 13 bases sitting between them. This CDR3 has 14 amino acids. Germline V CDR1 and CDR2: SGHDT, YYEEEE. The CDR3 reads CASSSRGPLYGYTF. The CDR3 coding sequence is TGTGCCAGCAGCTCAAGGGGCCCCCTCTATGGCTACACCTTC.

The chain joins TRBV25-1 to TRBJ1-2; unclear D gene. Germline assignment: CDR1 MGHDK and CDR2 SYGVNS. The CDR3 runs to 15 residues. V was cut by 5 bases and J by 0 bases, with 13 bases left in between. CDR3 in DNA: TGTGCCAGCAGTCCCCTAAATGCTACTAACTATGGCTACACCTTC. This gives the protein CASSPLNATNYGYTF.

The V gene is TRBV7-8, the J gene TRBJ2-5, with a tentative D call TRBD2 (5 bases). V lost 1 base to trimming and J lost 3 bases, with 9 bases between them. Germline V gene lookup returns CDR1 SGHVS and CDR2 FQNEAQ. This CDR3 comprises 14 residues. CDR3 in DNA: TGTGCCAGCAGCTTAGAAGCGGACGAAGAGACCCAGTACTTC. It encodes CASSLEADEETQYF.

The chain links TRBV7-2 to TRBJ2-1; tentatively, D is TRBD2 (7 bases). V was trimmed by 5 bases and J by 5 bases, leaving 19 bases between them. Germline-derived CDR1 and CDR2 are SGHTA and FQGNSA. The CDR3 is 16 residues long. The CDR3 DNA reads TGTGCCAGCAGCCCTATGGGGGGGCCGAGGGACAATGAGCAGTTCTTC. Translating it yields CASSPMGGPRDNEQFF.

The chain uses TRBV6-1 and TRBJ1-6; D unresolved. CDR3 length: 15 amino acids. Deletions cut 7 bases from V and 10 bases from J, with 20 bases between. The germline V gene encodes CDR1 MNHNS and CDR2 SASEGT. The CDR3 region is CASTKEEAGGSPLHF. CDR3 DNA: TGTGCCAGCACCAAAGAGGAGGCAGGAGGGTCACCCCTCCACTTT.

The chain couples TRBV5-4 to TRBJ2-2; D ambiguous. V was cut by 2 bases and J by 5 bases, with 16 bases left in between. CDR3 length equals 16 residues. Germline CDR1 SGHNT, CDR2 YYREEE (reference sequence). The CDR3 sequence is CASSFDGIGWTGELFF. The DNA for the CDR3 is TGTGCCAGCAGCTTCGACGGTATTGGGTGGACCGGGGAGCTGTTTTTT. Filled out from reference TRBV5-4 and TRBJ2-2, the complete variable domain reads ETGVTQSPTHLIKTRGQQVTLRCSSQSGHNTVSWYQQALGQGPQFIFQYYREEENGRGNFPPRFSGLQFPNYSSELNVNALELDDSALYLCASSFDGIGWTGELFFGEGSRLTVL.

The chain recombines TRBV4-1 with TRBJ2-5, with D unclear. The CDR3 loop spans 18 amino acids. The germline CDR1 and CDR2 sequences are MGHRA and YSYEKL. Trimming removed 0 bases from V and 3 bases from J, with 20 bases in between. CDR3 residues: CASSQDRERIDTKETQYF. The CDR3 DNA is TGCGCCAGCAGCCAAGATAGGGAAAGGATCGACACCAAAGAGACCCAGTACTTC.

V and J are TRBV6-1 and TRBJ2-1; D unclear. Germline V gene lookup returns CDR1 MNHNS and CDR2 SASEGT. The CDR3 is 16 residues long. V was shortened by 2 bases and J by 7 bases, with 18 bases between the two germline ends. The CDR3 nucleotides read TGTGCCAGCAGTGAAACCCCCACGCGACTCGGGAATGAGCAGTTCTTC. Its translation: CASSETPTRLGNEQFF.

This chain joins TRBV6-1 and TRBJ2-5, with TRBD1 identical over 8 bases. This CDR3 contains 14 residues. Trimming took 2 bases from V and 3 from J; bases not matched to a gene: 2. Germline loops: CDR1 MNHNS, CDR2 SASEGT. CDR3 sequence (DNA): TGTGCCAGCAGTGAAAACAGGGGGAAAGAGACCCAGTACTTC. Translating it yields CASSENRGKETQYF.

CDR3 residues: CASSPLAGGNTGELFF. DNA of the CDR3: TGCGCCAGCAGCCCCCTCGCGGGGGGAAACACCGGGGAGCTGTTTTTT. The rearrangement joins TRBV4-3 to TRBJ2-2; 8 nucleotides match TRBD2. V dropped 4 bases and J dropped 2; count of bases not matched to a gene: 6. CDR1 and CDR2 (germline): LGHNA, YSLEER. The CDR3 sequence is 16 residues long.

The gene calls are TRBV25-1 and TRBJ1-6; D might be TRBD1 (5 bases). V lost 7 bases and J lost 13, with 17 bases in between. The CDR3 consists of 13 residues. Looked up from germline, CDR1 is MGHDK and CDR2 is SYGVNS. CDR3 residues: CASTNAGYKPLHF. The CDR3 DNA sequence: TGTGCCAGCACAAATGCAGGGTATAAGCCCCTCCACTTT.